These T cell receptor beta chains were read from a single sample in a study of cytomegalovirus exposure and HLA in healthy donors. Some clones are missing from TCRdb's copy, which holds only in-frame ones; the method was immunoSEQ multiplex PCR. The sample has under 200,000 clones, under 90% seen once; the top ten hold 1.5% to 2.5%. Sequenced input: PBMCs. The receptors stem from a young man in good health and CMV-seronegative. The conserved cysteine and the conserved F or W are not part of the CDR3 here. The D gene is left open where the match is weak. Clone size is stated in some rows and not others, as once, few, many or a class when expanded.

v_call	j_call	d_call	clone_size	cdr3_aa
TRBV30	TRBJ1-3	-	once	AWSDQGNTIY
TRBV5-8	TRBJ2-2	-	-	ASSLTSGYWTGELF
TRBV28	TRBJ1-3	-	-	ASSLGLTNTIY
TRBV28	TRBJ2-1	TRBD2	-	ASRPSGGVPEQF
TRBV28	TRBJ1-6	-	once	ASSLWTRGGLSPLH
TRBV9	TRBJ2-2	-	-	ASSVNINTGELF
TRBV7-3	TRBJ2-2	TRBD2	-	ASSRSGSRTGELF
TRBV5-1	TRBJ2-5	TRBD2	few	ASSLGQLAGGQETQY
TRBV5-1	TRBJ1-1	-	-	ASSLDAGWSNTEAF
TRBV2	TRBJ2-1	-	few	ASSGVLAGSYNEQF
TRBV2	TRBJ1-3	-	-	ASSGQGNTIY
TRBV19	TRBJ2-7	TRBD2	-	ASSIWRETSGEQY
TRBV18	TRBJ1-1	-	-	ASSPVIEDEAF
TRBV10-3	TRBJ1-2	TRBD1	-	AISESRTGINYGYT
TRBV21-1	TRBJ1-5	-	few	ASLTERQPQH
TRBV30	TRBJ2-1	-	-	AWSSNLSPLLEQF
TRBV28	TRBJ2-2	TRBD2	-	ASSQGLAGTGELF
TRBV4-1	TRBJ1-4	TRBD1	-	ASSRWTGARNEKLF
TRBV19	TRBJ2-2	-	-	ASSIIAGPTGELF
TRBV13	TRBJ2-7	TRBD1	-	ASRNRGVGYEQY
TRBV5-6	TRBJ2-1	TRBD1	-	ASSWGQGFGEQF
TRBV28	-	TRBD2	-	ASSSTGLVSEQY
TRBV6-5	TRBJ1-2	TRBD1	few	ASSSGTAIYGYT
TRBV28	TRBJ1-1	-	few	ASSLMQVKTEAF
TRBV28	TRBJ1-5	-	-	ASSPGDRLAQPQH
TRBV19	TRBJ2-1	-	-	ASSLTGTPTMTQF
TRBV5-1	TRBJ2-1	TRBD2	once	ASSADLGLENEQF
TRBV9	TRBJ2-5	TRBD2	-	ASSVGTSGRRETQY
TRBV5-4	TRBJ2-3	TRBD2	once	ASSLGGLAARLTDTQY
TRBV5-4	TRBJ2-3	TRBD2	-	ASSFGGVSTDTQY
TRBV5-4	TRBJ2-3	TRBD2	-	ASSYTSGGRDTQY
TRBV19	TRBJ2-7	TRBD1	-	ASSQGQGDEQY
TRBV7-2	TRBJ1-1	-	-	ASRTEGRGETEAF
TRBV15	TRBJ1-2	-	-	ATSRDLGGGNYGYT
TRBV5-1	TRBJ2-1	-	once	ASSPGRGDNEQF
TRBV7-7	TRBJ2-1	TRBD1	-	ASSLGQGNEQF
TRBV28	TRBJ2-1	-	-	ASSPTTTRNNEQF
TRBV5-1	TRBJ2-7	TRBD2	-	ASSFGGRTSYEQY
TRBV7-9	TRBJ2-7	TRBD2	once	ASSSSEFASGPYEQY
TRBV6-5	TRBJ1-5	-	few	ASSQRGNQPQH
TRBV2	TRBJ2-6	-	-	ASNARSGANVLT
TRBV6-5	TRBJ1-5	-	-	ASRKQGPSNQPQH
TRBV4-2	TRBJ2-3	TRBD2	-	ASSQGSGGDTDTQY
TRBV19	TRBJ1-5	TRBD1	-	ASSAPPGTGGNQPQH
TRBV7-9	TRBJ2-1	-	-	ASSTLMGGGNREQF
TRBV6-5	TRBJ1-1	TRBD1	-	ASSLSTGVNTEAF
TRBV27	TRBJ2-1	TRBD2	-	ASSPGLAGSEQF
TRBV28	TRBJ2-3	-	-	ASSLGLSDTQY